The 26 T cell receptor beta chains given below trace back to one sample, sequenced in a study of T cell repertoires in cytomegalovirus infection. One entry per CDR3 protein, called by TCRdb with MiXCR from the reads. The table lists some 450,000 distinct CDR3 sequences, roughly 30% of them singletons. Sequenced: PBMCs. The receptors stem from a human donor in good health (CMV status not recorded). Some clones in this sample may be carry-over from other donors' samples.

This clonotype was seen at least ten times. This chain uses TRBV10-3 with TRBJ2-5; no definite D call. The CDR3 runs 11 residues. The germline V gene has CDR1 ENHRY and CDR2 SYGVKD. Trimming stripped 8 bases from V and 4 bases from J, with 8 bases between. CDR3 nucleotides: TGTGCCATCGGCTCCGGAGAGACCCAGTACTTC. It yields the protein CAIGSGETQYF.

This clonotype was counted a few times. The chain carries TRBV2 and TRBJ2-7; 10 nucleotides match TRBD1. Trimming took 4 bases from V and 2 from J; bases not matched to a gene: 8. In germline, CDR1 is SNHLY, CDR2 FYNNEI. The CDR3 loop spans 16 amino acids. CDR3 coding DNA: TGTGCCAGCAGTGCCCTCCGGGACAGGGGTCCCTACGAGCAGTACTTC. This translates into CASSALRDRGPYEQYF.

This clonotype was counted a few times. The chain joins TRBV7-6 to TRBJ1-1; D ambiguous. V was cut by 5 bases and J by 4 bases, with 11 bases left in between. The CDR3 contains 13 residues. CDR1 SGHVS and CDR2 FNYEAQ come from the germline V gene. The CDR3, as DNA: TGTGCCAGCAGCCATAAAGTGGGCACTGAAGCTTTCTTT. Translating gives CASSHKVGTEAFF. Full variable domain (remainder filled in from reference TRBV7-6 and TRBJ1-1): GAGVSQSPRYKVTKRGQDVALRCDPISGHVSLYWYRQALGQGPEFLTYFNYEAQQDKSGLPNDRFSAERPEGSISTLTIQRTEQRDSAMYRCASSHKVGTEAFFGQGTRLTVV.

This clonotype has a count of ten or more. The chain is built from TRBV2 and TRBJ1-4; 9 nucleotides agree with TRBD1. The CDR3 extends over 14 amino acids. V lost 5 bases to trimming and J lost 7 bases; unmatched junction nucleotides: 5. Germline values: CDR1 SNHLY, CDR2 FYNNEI. The CDR3 DNA follows: TGTGCCAGCAGTAGACAGGGGGAGCTTGAAAAACTGTTTTTT. Protein product: CASSRQGELEKLFF.

The table lists this clonotype with many counts. CDR3 sequence (DNA): TGTGCCAGTAGGGACAGGGATTCCTCCTACGAGCAGTACTTC. It codes for CASRDRDSSYEQYF. J is TRBJ2-7 and V is TRBV19; 8 positions agree with TRBD1. V shed 6 bases and J 0 bases; nucleotides not matched to a gene: 4. This CDR3 is built from 14 residues. Germline CDR1 is LNHDA and CDR2 is SQIVND (reference sequence).

The CDR3 protein is CASSFRSGGRLSTDTQYF. Here the CDR3 DNA reads TGTGCCAGCAGCTTTCGTAGCGGGGGGAGACTTAGCACAGATACGCAGTATTTT. This chain joins TRBV11-2 and TRBJ2-3; 10 bases are shared with TRBD2. There are 18 residues in the CDR3. CDR1 and CDR2 (germline): SGHAT, FQNNGV. The J segment lost 0 bases and the V segment lost 3 bases, leaving 9 bases of the junction unmatched.

This clonotype was observed a few times. The genes are TRBV7-8 and TRBJ2-7; 7 nucleotides match TRBD1. CDR3 length: 13 amino acids. After removal of 4 bases from V and 1 base from J, the junction contained 1 base not matched to a gene. CDR1 is SGHVS, CDR2 FQNEAQ, per germline. The chain's CDR3 is CASSWGQSYEQYF. For the CDR3, the DNA is TGTGCCAGCAGCTGGGGACAGTCCTACGAGCAGTACTTC. Full variable domain (remainder filled in from reference TRBV7-8 and TRBJ2-7): GAGVSQSPRYKVAKRGQDVALRCDPISGHVSLFWYQQALGQGPEFLTYFQNEAQLDKSGLPSDRFFAERPEGSVSTLKIQRTQQEDSAVYLCASSWGQSYEQYFGPGTRLTVT.

This clonotype occurred many times. V and J are TRBV6-1 and TRBJ1-5, with a tentative D call TRBD1 (6 bases). Germline V lookup: CDR1 MNHNS, CDR2 SASEGT. The CDR3 sequence is 18 residues long. V was cut by 6 bases and J by 4 bases, with 25 bases left in between. CDR3 nucleotide sequence: TGTGCCAGCAGCCTCCAAGTACCACAAACAGGGATTAATCAGCCCCAGCATTTT. Translating it yields CASSLQVPQTGINQPQHF.

The chain combines TRBV19 with TRBJ1-6, with TRBD1 matching 9 bases. The V gene's germline CDR1 is LNHDA and CDR2 SQIVND (reference sequence). With 11 bases clipped from V and 8 bases from J, the junction kept 13 bases outside the gene matches. The CDR3 extends over 15 amino acids. CDR3 nucleotide sequence: TGTGCCTCAGCCCCCTCTACAGGGGGCCATTCACCCCTCCACTTT. Encoded protein: CASAPSTGGHSPLHF.

This clonotype was seen many times. This rearrangement joins TRBV12-3 or TRBV12-4 to TRBJ1-6; no definite D call. Trimming removed 5 bases from V and 0 bases from J, with 14 bases in between. The CDR3 spans 17 residues. CDR3 loop: CASSRPGRSSYNSPLHF. Written as DNA, the CDR3 is TGTGCCAGCAGTCGCCCCGGGCGCAGCTCCTATAATTCACCCCTCCACTTT.

J is TRBJ1-2 and V is TRBV4-3; no definite D call. Trimming removed 6 bases from V and 6 bases from J, with 5 bases in between. CDR1 and CDR2 (germline): LGHNA, YSLEER. The CDR3 runs 10 residues. CDR3 bases: TGCGCCAGCAGAGGCCATGGCTACACCTTC. It is translated as CASRGHGYTF.

The rearrangement joins TRBV2 to TRBJ2-7; either TRBD1 or TRBD2 may supply D (6 bases each). CDR3 size: 15 residues. Deletions cut 6 bases from V and 4 bases from J, with 19 bases between. Germline CDR1 and CDR2: SNHLY and FYNNEI. CDR3 DNA: TGTGCCAGCAGCCTACATCCCCGGGGGCAATACGAGCAGTACTTC. This gives the protein CASSLHPRGQYEQYF.

This clonotype was seen ten or more times. The V and J genes are TRBV7-8 and TRBJ1-2; no clear D. Germline-derived CDR1 and CDR2 are SGHVS and FQNEAQ. The CDR3 loop spans 12 amino acids. V was shortened by 7 bases and J by 6 bases, with 12 bases between the two germline ends. CDR3 in DNA: TGTGCCAGCAACAACGTCCTTAATGGCTACACCTTC. Protein: CASNNVLNGYTF.

This clonotype was seen more than once but under ten times. The V gene is TRBV18, the J gene TRBJ1-5; D ambiguous. V was trimmed by 6 bases and J by 4 bases, leaving 13 bases between them. Germline V CDR1 and CDR2: KGHSH, LQKENI. The CDR3 sequence is 14 residues long. DNA of the CDR3: TGTGCCAGCTCCACCCAAAAGGGTAATCAGCCCCAGCATTTT. Translating gives CASSTQKGNQPQHF.

The V gene is TRBV7-6, the J gene TRBJ2-7, with D perhaps assigned TRBD1 or TRBD2 (5 bases each). The CDR3 is made up of 15 amino acids. Germline assignment: CDR1 SGHVS and CDR2 FNYEAQ. Trimming took 2 bases from V and 1 from J, leaving 12 bases between them. The CDR3 sequence: CASSLTQGRSYEQYF. The CDR3 DNA reads TGTGCCAGCAGCTTAACTCAGGGACGGTCCTACGAGCAGTACTTC. The whole variable domain, remainder taken from reference TRBV7-6 and TRBJ2-7, is GAGVSQSPRYKVTKRGQDVALRCDPISGHVSLYWYRQALGQGPEFLTYFNYEAQQDKSGLPNDRFSAERPEGSISTLTIQRTEQRDSAMYRCASSLTQGRSYEQYFGPGTRLTVT.

This clonotype was detected only a few times. The chain couples TRBV20-1 to TRBJ1-5; D call uncertain. CDR1 is DFQATT and CDR2 is SNEGSKA in the germline V gene (reference sequence). The CDR3 runs 14 residues. V dropped 4 bases and J dropped 1 base, with 11 bases sitting between them. The CDR3 loop is CSATRPDSNQPQHF. Written as DNA, the CDR3 is TGCAGTGCTACCCGGCCAGACAGCAATCAGCCCCAGCATTTT.

This chain connects TRBV6-1 to TRBJ2-7; possible D gene TRBD1, 6 bases. V shed 4 bases and J shed 5 bases, with 12 bases lying between them. Germline CDR1 and CDR2: MNHNS and SASEGT. The CDR3 runs 13 residues. The CDR3 spells CASSGLQGHEQYF. For the CDR3, the DNA is TGTGCCAGCAGTGGTTTACAGGGCCACGAGCAGTACTTC.

Notes on this clonotype: This could be a read error, since a much larger clone is one nucleotide away. The rearrangement joins TRBV7-6 to TRBJ2-7; D is perhaps TRBD2 (6 bases). This CDR3 has 13 residues. The germline V gene has CDR1 SGHVS and CDR2 FNYEAQ. The CDR3, as DNA: TGTTCCAGCAGCTTAGCGGAGGTGAACGAGCAGTACTTC. Its protein product is CSSSLAEVNEQYF.

The rearrangement links TRBV27 to TRBJ2-4, with D tentatively TRBD1 or TRBD2 (5 bases each). CDR1 and CDR2 (germline): MNHEY, SMNVEV (reference sequence). V was shortened by 2 bases and J by 0 bases, with 8 bases between the two germline ends. This CDR3 contains 15 residues. The CDR3 region has the DNA TGTGCCAGCAGTTTAGGGGGAATAGCCAAAAACATTCAGTACTTC. Translation gives CASSLGGIAKNIQYF.

This chain links TRBV13 with TRBJ2-3; D possibly matches TRBD1 or TRBD2 (5 bases each). This CDR3 comprises 14 residues. Trimming took off 5 bases at V and 4 bases at J, with 13 bases between the two ends. Germline V lookup: CDR1 PRHDT, CDR2 FYEKMQ (reference sequence). The CDR3 nucleotides read TGTGCCAGCAGCCCTGGGGGTTTGTCAGATACGCAGTATTTT. Protein: CASSPGGLSDTQYF.

V is TRBV11-2 and J is TRBJ2-7; maybe TRBD2 (5 bases). With 5 bases removed from V and 2 bases from J, the gap between germline ends came to 10 bases. The CDR3 is 13 amino acids. The germline V gene encodes CDR1 SGHAT and CDR2 FQNNGV. CDR3 sequence (DNA): TGTGCCAGCAGCCAGACCGGGACCTACGAGCAGTACTTC. It codes for CASSQTGTYEQYF.

This clonotype appeared a few times. The chain couples TRBV19 to TRBJ2-1; 14 nucleotides match TRBD2. V trimming: 2 bases; J trimming: 10 bases; junction bases outside the gene matches: 19. There are 20 residues in the CDR3. Germline lookup yields CDR1 LNHDA and CDR2 SQIVND (reference sequence). The CDR3 DNA reads TGTGCCAGTAGTATATACCCCTCGGGACTAGCGGGGGCGGGAGGATGGGAGCAGTTCTTC. Protein: CASSIYPSGLAGAGGWEQFF.

This clonotype was observed many times. The chain has TRBV4-1 and TRBJ1-1; no definite D call. Trimming took 0 bases from V and 1 from J, leaving 15 bases between them. This CDR3 has 17 residues. CDR1 and CDR2 from the germline V gene are MGHRA and YSYEKL. DNA for the CDR3: TGCGCCAGCAGCCAAGATCTTGTGGCACCACGGAACACTGAAGCTTTCTTT. Translating gives CASSQDLVAPRNTEAFF.

This clonotype was seen just once. J is TRBJ2-5 and V is TRBV3-1; no clear D gene. The CDR3 has 16 amino acids. V was clipped by 3 bases and J by 0 bases, with 14 bases between them. The germline V gene has CDR1 LGHDT and CDR2 YNNKEL (reference sequence). The CDR3 sequence is CASSQTGIDHQETQYF. CDR3 sequence (DNA): TGTGCCAGCAGCCAGACCGGAATAGACCACCAAGAGACCCAGTACTTC.

This chain links TRBV6-1 with TRBJ1-6; D call uncertain. V shed 5 bases and J shed 6 bases, with 20 bases lying between them. The germline CDR1 and CDR2 sequences are MNHNS and SASEGT. The CDR3 runs 17 residues. The CDR3 here is CASSLSSSRGFNSPLHF. The CDR3 DNA sequence: TGTGCCAGCAGTCTCTCTTCGTCCCGGGGATTTAATTCACCCCTCCACTTT.

Ten or more counts support this clonotype. The chain combines TRBV7-2 with TRBJ1-3; D is undetermined. Deletions cut 5 bases from V and 0 bases from J, with 11 bases between. This CDR3 contains 15 residues. Germline CDR1 and CDR2: SGHTA and FQGNSA. CDR3 loop: CASSPRTGSGNTIYF. Here the CDR3 DNA reads TGTGCCAGCAGCCCAAGGACGGGCTCTGGAAACACCATATATTTT.